This T cell receptor (beta chain) was captured in a study of response to subunit inactivated influenza vaccine. Whole-study findings and limits: There was a suggestion from the authors that each seasonal influenza vaccination recruits few new T cells.

As to this clonotype: Antigen: not known.

The V gene lost 8 bases and the J gene lost 1 base, with 13 bases spanning the gap. Per germline, CDR1 LGHNA and CDR2 YNFKEQ. This CDR3 is built from 14 residues. MiXCR was run by TCRdb on the RT-PCR reads, yielding one entry per CDR3 protein. The table lists some 850,000 distinct CDR3 sequences, about 18% of them singletons. This sequence originates from a man in his fifties or sixties who received an inactivated influenza vaccine. The V gene is TRBV4-2, the J gene TRBJ2-3; D might be TRBD2 (5 bases). Source: PBMCs from blood, taken 5 days after vaccination. The CDR3 coding sequence is TGTGCCAGCGGGAGAAGCGGAGGCACAGATACGCAGTATTTT. Its protein product is CASGRSGGTDTQYF.